This TCR beta chain was recovered during a study of T-cell memory formation after mild COVID-19. Study-wide points: Later expanders leaned toward CD4+, whereas clones contracting from day 15 to 85 were balanced CD4/CD8.

Trimming removed 5 bases from V and 11 bases from J; junction bases left unmatched: 14. The germline V gene has CDR1 SGHRS and CDR2 YFSETQ. The CDR3 is made up of 15 amino acids. Researchers used 5'RACE with constant-segment primers to make TCR alpha and TCR beta cDNA libraries that carry sample barcodes and UMIs. In TCRdb, the 5' RACE reads were re-called with MiXCR into one record per CDR3 protein. The top ten hold 22% of the sample, which has hundreds of thousands of distinct CDR3 sequences, 7% to 10% seen once. This clonotype has only a few counts. No antigen is known for it. The TCR was taken from a man aged 18 to 29 who had mild COVID-19 (a few samples of this study predate the infection). Cell type and time point are not known. The rearrangement joins TRBV5-1 to TRBJ1-5, with 9 bases aligning to TRBD1. The sequencing input was PBMCs or a T cell subset sorted from them (not recorded which). As DNA, the CDR3 is TGCGCCAGCAGTTACGGGACAGGGCCGGGTGCGGCCCAGCATTTT. Translation: CASSYGTGPGAAQHF.